This T cell receptor beta chain was sequenced during a study of blood T cell repertoires in COVID-19. Across the whole study: The cDNA or gDNA used as material had been derived from T cells, B-cell-depleted T cells, or PBMCs.

This clone was counted between two and nine times. Source study methods: Quantification of nucleated cells was approximated via reference gene primer amplification. Libraries were prepared by immunoSEQ multiplex PCR; TCRdb keeps only in-frame clonotypes and omits some of them. D and trimming were read from the DNA, whereas the V and J calls and clone size are those reported in that table. Of some 150,000 clones listed, around four fifths are singletons. This TCR was sampled from a human donor in a cohort sampled during active COVID-19. The sequencing input was peripheral blood.

CDR3 region: CASSPWDSANEQFF. The CDR3 coding sequence is TGTGCCAGCAGCCCCTGGGACTCCGCGAATGAGCAGTTCTTC. J is TRBJ2-1 and V is TRBV7-7, with TRBD2 as a possible D gene (6 bases). Germline V gene sequence: CDR1 SSHAT, CDR2 FNYEAQ (reference sequence). Trimming stripped 5 bases from V and 7 bases from J, with 15 bases between. This CDR3 is 14 amino acids long. Together with reference TRBV7-7 and TRBJ2-1, the CDR3 gives the full variable domain: GAGVSQSPRYKVTKRGQDVTLRCDPISSHATLYWYQQALGQGPEFLTYFNYEAQPDKSGLPSDRFSAERPEGSISTLTIQRTEQRDSAMYRCASSPWDSANEQFFGPGTRLTVL.